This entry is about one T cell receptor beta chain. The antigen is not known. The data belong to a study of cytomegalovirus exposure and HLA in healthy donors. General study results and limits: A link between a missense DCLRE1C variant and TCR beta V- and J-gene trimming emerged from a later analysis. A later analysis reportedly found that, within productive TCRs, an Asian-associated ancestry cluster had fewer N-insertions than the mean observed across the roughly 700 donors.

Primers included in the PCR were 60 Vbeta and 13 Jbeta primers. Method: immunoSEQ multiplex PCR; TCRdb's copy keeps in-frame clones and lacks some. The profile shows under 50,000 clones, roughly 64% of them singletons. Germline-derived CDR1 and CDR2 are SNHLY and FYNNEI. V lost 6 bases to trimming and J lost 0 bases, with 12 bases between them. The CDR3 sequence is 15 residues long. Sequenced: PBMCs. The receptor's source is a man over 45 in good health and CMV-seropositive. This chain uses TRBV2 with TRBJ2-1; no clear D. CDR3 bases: TGTGCCAGCAGCCTCCTTAAGAGCTCCTACAATGAGCAGTTCTTC. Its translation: CASSLLKSSYNEQFF.